This record concerns one TCR beta chain sequence. This clone was recorded once. This clone's antigen is unknown. Per-nucleotide qualities are absent, and no much larger clonotype sits a single base away. The data were obtained in a study of cytomegalovirus exposure and HLA in healthy donors (dated by TCRdb to the late 2010s). Background on the whole study: In an earlier analysis of some 550 of the donors, 276 Gb of sequence data and 90 million to 120 million unique TCR beta sequences from roughly 180 million T cells were reported. In the later analysis, no new phenotypic data were used to find candidate immune exposures; instead, reliance was placed on TCR beta sequences and their occurrence across donors. The aim of the study was to test whether cataloging public T cell receptors could identify signatures of past pathogen exposure. To predict cytomegalovirus infection status, the study combined high-throughput TCR immunosequencing, statistical association of individual TCRs with disease status, and machine learning. Roughly 5 DR-DQ haplotypes were treated as single units for association and clustering because of strong linkage in the cohort. Class I and class II HLA loci were covered by the typing at four-digit resolution. Using immunosequencing, the study profiled T cell repertoires from fewer than 850 subjects and related those repertoires to cytomegalovirus serostatus. Genome-wide SNP genotypes for about 65% of the roughly 670 donors were used in a later genetic analysis, which treated that subset as a discovery cohort. Besides the first cohort of 500 to 700 subjects, a separate validation cohort made up of 120 different subjects was used. The number of donors typed differed by locus, with roughly 629-640 for A, B, C, DRB1 and DQB1, roughly 520 for DQA1, 606 for DPA1, and approximately 470 for DPB1. Among some 400 genotyped donors of the cohort, an average of around 250,000 unique TCR beta nucleotide sequences was sequenced per donor, of which 15% to 20% were non-productive. To study patterns of TCR occurrence, a later analysis re-analyzed previously published TCR beta repertoires from around 670 donors and added high-resolution HLA genotyping. Alongside the repertoire data, information on donor age, sex, ethnicity and CMV serostatus was compiled. To decide whether each TCR beta V gene segment behaved as functional or pseudogenic, an earlier analysis of several hundred of the donors relied on high-throughput TCR beta sequencing. All discovery cohort repertoires had been generated on a single sequencing platform. An early release covering roughly 580 HLA-typed donors comprised about 320 gigabases of sequencing data and tens of millions of unique TCR sequences. Among the approximately 400 genotyped donors, about 83% belonged to the genetic ancestry cluster associated with self-reported Caucasian donors.

The receptor library was made with the immunoSEQ multiplex PCR assay. For the multiplex PCR, a mixture combining 60 forward primers for TCR Vbeta segments and 13 reverse primers for TCR Jbeta segments was used. A multiplex PCR assay on genomic DNA amplified the CDR3 region of rearranged TCR beta genes. Amplified TCR beta libraries were sequenced as 87-base-pair reads on the Illumina HiSeq System. Per the original workflow: A later analysis tallied 70 million to 100 million unique TCR beta chains across the 550 to 850 repertoires, and approximately 12 million of those chains were shared by two or more donors. Raw reads were error-corrected and collapsed into unique sequences by a nearest-neighbor algorithm in which closely related sequences were merged to remove PCR and sequencing errors. To assign V, D and J gene segments, CDR3 sequences were aligned to IMGT reference sequences. Each retained sequence needed at least a six-nucleotide match to both a V gene segment and a J gene segment. Rearrangements were called productive when the CDR3 lacked stop codons and stayed in frame with V and J; all others were non-productive. CDR3 was defined according to IMGT convention as the region running from the second conserved V-encoded cysteine to the conserved J-encoded phenylalanine. In an earlier analysis of some 550 of the donors, sequences lacking an unambiguous match to a single V gene segment were excluded. In an earlier analysis of more than 500 of the donors, a V segment was called functional when productive rearrangements were above 56.7%, and segregating when the standard deviation between donors exceeded 5%. A statistical classification framework was built for diagnosing cytomegalovirus status from the catalog of TCR beta chain sequences. In a later analysis, TCR nucleotide sequences were compared against IMGT/GENE-DB human TR gene sequences so that V and J genes could be assigned. The TCRdist pipeline was used in a later analysis to assign CDR3 sequences and most-parsimonious VDJ recombination scenarios. In a later analysis, each TCR beta chain was defined by its CDR3 amino acid sequence together with its V-gene family, and reads without a unique V-gene family were excluded. To address suspected cross-contamination and a sequencing artifact, a later analysis removed over 500 highly shared, low-generation-probability nucleotide sequences. A later analysis calculated a clonal expansion index for each public chain from normalized within-repertoire ranks of inferred template counts. In a later analysis, generation probabilities were computed using a VDJ recombination model fitted to out-of-frame rearrangements, and the results were checked against IGoR. Hypergeometric tests were used in a later analysis to score TCR-TCR, TCR-HLA and TCR-CMV co-occurrence, with a repertoire-size bias correction applied to the TCR pairs. To estimate false discovery rates, a later analysis permuted the HLA or CMV assignments 20 times. In a later analysis, co-occurring TCRs were grouped using DBSCAN, with TCRdist sequence similarity added in when clustering inside HLA-allele-positive subsets. Co-occurrence clustering excluded repertoires with fewer than 30,000 or more than 120,000 public chains, plus five with anomalous nucleotide sharing. TCRdb's version of the immuneACCESS table is confined to in-frame rearrangements and falls short of the full clone set. An unresolved V gene accounts for under half of the shortfall where checked; the remainder is of unknown origin. The V and J calls and the clone size are those of that table, but D and trimming were determined from the DNA. Recorded for this sample are some 180,000 clones; roughly four fifths of them occurred a single time. The ten largest make up approximately 2% of the sample.

Overall results and qualifications from the work: The authors suggested that the approach could potentially be generalized to other disease states and immunological phenotypes. According to a later analysis, parvovirus B19, influenza, CMV and Epstein-Barr virus appeared linked to several top co-occurrence clusters. In a later analysis, 15,000 to 20,000 TCR beta sequences were associated with specific HLA alleles at a false discovery rate of 0.05. Cytomegalovirus status was reported to be diagnosed by the classifier with high specificity and sensitivity in both the original and validation cohorts. In an earlier analysis of 587 of the donors, most TCR beta V segments appeared in productive rearrangements about 87% or about 30% of the time, broadly matching IMGT annotations. The study listed 170 or so TCR beta chains as associated with cytomegalovirus. Because counts were too low, approximately 18 rarely observed V segments, including chromosome 9 orphons, were excluded from the earlier analysis of around 590 of the donors. V-gene and J-gene trimming of TCR beta chains was associated with a missense DCLRE1C variant in a later genetic analysis, and the association was replicated in an independent cohort. When HLA alleles, especially DR and DQ, strongly co-occurred, TCR associations were difficult to assign to individual alleles. In a later analysis, HLA-associated TCR beta chains showed more clonal expansion and lower generation probabilities than non-associated chains that were equally common. A later analysis found that TCR association rates varied across HLA loci, with DRB1 alleles showing the most associated TCRs and HLA-C alleles the fewest. In vitro tests confirmed that a few of the cytomegalovirus-associated TCR beta chains recognize cytomegalovirus antigens. In a later genetic analysis, fewer N-insertions in productive TCRs were reported among donors in an Asian-associated ancestry cluster than the roughly 700-donor mean. Linkage disequilibrium might explain the correlated functional status among segregating V segments, but an unknown experimental factor could not be ruled out. Roughly uniform sequencing depth across donors was assumed in presence/absence analyses, although this assumption may not hold. Across donors, most TCR sequences were observed very rarely, whereas some public TCRs were present in many individuals. Immune exposure information for the cohort was limited to CMV serostatus. Some IMGT-functional V segments, including TRBV6-2 and TRBV6-3, could not be told apart with the 87-base-pair reads, so those segments were excluded. Only TCR beta chains were sequenced in this cohort, and the absence of alpha or paired-chain data limited detectable features. HLA typing was unavailable for some donors at each locus, so association tests used only the typed subset. In a later analysis, most CMV-associated TCR beta chains were found to appear HLA-restricted, with HLA associations seemingly driven largely by CMV exposure. A further reported finding was that TCR beta sequences accurately predicted the HLA-A and HLA-B alleles for most subjects in the first cohort. The sequencing pipeline was judged likely to have produced a cluster of highly shared sequence variants as a technical artifact.

According to the germline V gene, CDR1 reads SNHLY and CDR2 reads FYNNEI. Measured from the cysteine to the phenylalanine, the CDR3 is 13 residues long. The read is trimmed to its CDR3 DNA, 39 bases read in frame from base 1. The cohort consisted of hundreds of healthy bone marrow donors. At the time of sampling, every cohort member was nominally healthy, though immune exposures that went unrecorded were likely present. The donor tested CMV seronegative, placing the donor among the 350 or so seronegative members of the cohort. Every donor gave a peripheral blood sample, and the peripheral blood mononuclear cells from that sample were used for TCR beta sequencing. Genomic DNA was extracted from the blood cell samples with the Qiagen DNeasy Blood Extraction Kit.

The chain joins TRBV2 to TRBJ1-1, with the identity of the D gene unclear. The sequence was obtained from a man in his thirties or forties in good health and CMV-seronegative. Sequencing was performed on PBMCs. The DNA sequence follows: TGTGCACATAGTCGGGAGATGAACACTGAAGCTTTCTTT. Its translation reads: CAHSREMNTEAFF.